This T cell receptor (beta chain) was identified in a study of shared clonotypes between healthy human individuals. TCRdb's table, derived via immunoSEQ multiplex PCR, lists solely in-frame clones and lacks some. The sample lists about 2,200,000 clones, approximately 94% seen once, with approximately 1.7% in the top ten. Overall study results and limits: Naive CD4 clonotypes were shared across a handful of donors at approximately 5.3%. Researchers sampled blood only, noting tissue repertoires likely differ.

This clone appeared a single time. What it binds is not known. Naive CD8 cells were CD45RO-negative, positively selected for CCR7, excluding terminally differentiated effector memory CD45RA+ cells. The CDR3 contains 15 residues. The germline V gene encodes CDR1 ENHRY and CDR2 SYGVKD. The J segment lost 5 bases and the V segment lost 8 bases, leaving 13 bases of the junction unmatched. The TCR sequence derives from a man aged 18 to 29 in good health. Some clones in this sample may be carry-over from other donors' samples. Sequencing input: naive CD8+ T cells from PBMCs. The rearrangement joins TRBV10-3 to TRBJ2-5; the match to TRBD2 covers 8 bases. The CDR3 sequence is CAISREASGFETQYF. Here the CDR3 DNA reads TGTGCCATCTCCAGAGAGGCTAGCGGGTTTGAGACCCAGTACTTC.